Each of the 27 T cell receptor beta chains below was sequenced from the same sample in a study of shared clonotypes between healthy human individuals. Profiled with immunoSEQ multiplex PCR; TCRdb holds only in-frame clones, not every one. The sample holds more than 500,000 clones, 90% to 97% seen once. The sequenced material came from naive CD4+ T cells sorted from blood. Subset defined: CD45RA+ positively selected. Receptors were obtained from a woman in her 30s in good health.

This clone was detected once. The V gene is TRBV6-5, the J gene TRBJ1-4; tentative D call: TRBD1 (5 bases). V was clipped by 2 bases and J by 3 bases, with 7 bases between them. Germline values: CDR1 MNHEY, CDR2 SVGAGI. CDR3 length: 14 residues. The CDR3 loop is CASSYRGANEKLFF. The CDR3 bases are TGTGCCAGCAGTTACAGGGGAGCTAATGAAAAACTGTTTTTT.

The J gene is TRBJ1-1, the V gene TRBV6-5, with D possibly TRBD1 on 6 matching bases. The V and J ends lost 0 bases and 6 bases respectively, with 17 bases between them. The CDR3 contains 16 residues. The germline gives CDR1 MNHEY, CDR2 SVGAGI. In nucleotides, the CDR3 is TGTGCCAGCAGTTACTCGGGGGGGCGGGTGAGGTCTGAAGCTTTCTTT. Its protein is CASSYSGGRVRSEAFF.

This clone was counted a few times. The chain recombines TRBV5-1 with TRBJ1-2; 8 nucleotides match TRBD1. This CDR3 comprises 15 residues. Germline assignment: CDR1 SGHRS and CDR2 YFSETQ. Trimming removed 0 bases from V and 8 bases from J; junction bases left unmatched: 9. CDR3 nucleotide sequence: TGCGCCAGCAGCTTGGGGACAGGGAGTTTTGAGGGCTACACCTTC. It encodes CASSLGTGSFEGYTF.

This sequence joins TRBV4-1 and TRBJ2-5, with no clear D. The CDR3 loop spans 17 amino acids. Trimming took 0 bases from V and 4 from J, leaving 18 bases between them. Germline V gives CDR1 MGHRA, CDR2 YSYEKL. The CDR3: CASSQDLPRSSTETQYF. CDR3 DNA: TGCGCCAGCAGCCAAGATTTGCCGCGAAGTTCGACAGAGACCCAGTACTTC.

J is TRBJ2-7 and V is TRBV4-1; tentative D call: TRBD1 (5 bases). The V end was cut by 0 bases, the J end by 1 base, with 7 bases between. The CDR3 contains 14 residues. Per the germline V gene, CDR1 is MGHRA and CDR2 is YSYEKL. This CDR3 is CASSQDQGSYEQYF. The CDR3 DNA is TGCGCCAGCAGCCAAGATCAGGGATCCTACGAGCAGTACTTC.

As regards this clone: The same CDR3 arises from other DNA sequences in this sample as well. The chain has TRBV10-3 and TRBJ2-7; D may be TRBD2 (6 bases). Trimming stripped 3 bases from V and 0 bases from J, with 9 bases between. The germline CDR1 and CDR2 sequences are ENHRY and SYGVKD. This CDR3 spans 14 amino acids. The CDR3, as DNA: TGTGCCATCAGTGAAAGCGGGCGCTCCTACGAGCAGTACTTC. This codes for CAISESGRSYEQYF.

This clone was detected once. The gene calls are TRBV7-2 and TRBJ2-7, with a weak D call TRBD2 (6 bases). V shed 3 bases and J shed 3 bases, with 15 bases lying between them. The CDR3 runs to 15 residues. Germline CDR1 and CDR2: SGHTA and FQGNSA. This CDR3 is CASSFVGGDDYEQYF. The CDR3 DNA is TGTGCCAGCAGCTTCGTGGGAGGCGATGACTACGAGCAGTACTTC. The whole variable domain, remainder taken from reference TRBV7-2 and TRBJ2-7, is GAGVSQSPSNKVTEKGKDVELRCDPISGHTALYWYRQSLGQGLEFLIYFQGNSAPDKSGLPSDRFSAERTGGSVSTLTIQRTQQEDSAVYLCASSFVGGDDYEQYFGPGTRLTVT.

This chain links TRBV7-9 with TRBJ2-7; D might be TRBD1 (6 bases). This CDR3 contains 14 residues. The germline V gene has CDR1 SEHNR and CDR2 FQNEAQ (reference sequence). The V end was cut by 4 bases, the J end by 2 bases, with 12 bases between. CDR3 loop: CASSSQGSPYEQYF. For the CDR3, the DNA is TGTGCCAGCAGCTCCCAGGGGAGTCCCTACGAGCAGTACTTC.

This chain uses TRBV4-2 with TRBJ2-7; tentatively, D is TRBD2 (5 bases). Germline V gene lookup returns CDR1 LGHNA and CDR2 YNFKEQ. The CDR3 has 15 amino acids. V was pared by 3 bases and J by 3 bases, with 15 bases between. CDR3 residues: CASSQGAERGYEQYF. CDR3 in DNA: TGTGCCAGCAGCCAGGGAGCAGAGCGAGGCTACGAGCAGTACTTC.

The chain uses TRBV11-2 and TRBJ1-2; D call uncertain. CDR1 and CDR2 (germline): SGHAT, FQNNGV. The CDR3 runs to 13 residues. Trimming cost V 1 base and J 7 bases, with 10 bases left between them. CDR3 loop: CASSLANPRGYTF. For the CDR3, the DNA is TGTGCCAGCAGCTTAGCCAACCCGCGTGGCTACACCTTC.

V usage is TRBV18 and J usage is TRBJ2-6, with D possibly TRBD1 on 6 matching bases. Trimming stripped 4 bases from V and 0 bases from J, with 16 bases between. Germline assignment: CDR1 KGHSH and CDR2 LQKENI. The CDR3 is 18 residues long. The CDR3 region is CASSQRTAQNSGANVLTF. CDR3 DNA: TGTGCCAGCTCACAGCGGACAGCTCAAAACTCTGGGGCCAACGTCCTGACTTTC.

This clone has a single count. The chain is built from TRBV5-4 and TRBJ2-3; D perhaps matches TRBD2 (5 bases). The CDR3 sequence is 13 residues long. V lost 0 bases and J lost 6, with 8 bases in between. Germline V lookup: CDR1 SGHNT, CDR2 YYREEE (reference sequence). The CDR3 loop reads CASSLVGGDTQYF. CDR3 nucleotides: TGTGCCAGCAGCTTGGTGGGCGGGGATACGCAGTATTTT.

This clone was detected once. The chain employs TRBV28 and TRBJ2-1; 13 nucleotides agree with TRBD2. The J segment lost 5 bases and the V segment lost 6 bases, leaving 4 bases of the junction unmatched. This CDR3 region has 15 residues. Germline assignment: CDR1 MDHEN and CDR2 SYDVKM. The CDR3: CASSSGTSGNNEQFF. The DNA for the CDR3 is TGTGCCAGCAGCTCCGGGACTAGCGGGAACAATGAGCAGTTCTTC.

This chain uses TRBV19 with TRBJ2-5; 8 nucleotides agree with TRBD2. CDR3 length: 15 residues. After removal of 6 bases from V and 3 bases from J, the junction contained 9 bases not matched to a gene. From germline, CDR1 is LNHDA and CDR2 SQIVND (reference sequence). In DNA form, the CDR3 reads TGTGCCAGTAGACCCCCGAATAGCGGGAAAGAGACCCAGTACTTC. It codes for CASRPPNSGKETQYF. The full variable domain, in which reference TRBV19 and TRBJ2-5 provide the parts outside the CDR3, is DGGITQSPKYLFRKEGQNVTLSCEQNLNHDAMYWYRQDPGQGLRLIYYSQIVNDFQKGDIAEGYSVSREKKESFPLTVTSAQKNPTAFYLCASRPPNSGKETQYFGPGTRLLVL.

This clone was observed once. This rearrangement joins TRBV28 to TRBJ1-6, with 11 bases aligning to TRBD1. The length of the CDR3 is 20 residues. With V trimmed by 7 bases and J by 8 bases, 22 bases remained unmatched. The germline gives CDR1 MDHEN, CDR2 SYDVKM. The CDR3 DNA is TGTGCCAGCACCCCTGGACAGGGGGCATACGGTGGAGGGGTACATTCACCCCTCCACTTT. Its translation is CASTPGQGAYGGGVHSPLHF. The full variable domain, completed using reference TRBV28 and TRBJ1-6, is DVKVTQSSRYLVKRTGEKVFLECVQDMDHENMFWYRQDPGLGLRLIYFSYDVKMKEKGDIPEGYSVSREKKERFSLILESASTNQTSMYLCASTPGQGAYGGGVHSPLHFGNGTRLTVT.

CDR3 sequence reads: CASSLITGTGELFF. CDR3 sequence (DNA): TGCGCCAGCAGCCTCATAACAGGGACCGGGGAGCTGTTTTTT. The chain employs TRBV5-1 and TRBJ2-2, with a tentative D call TRBD1 (6 bases). The V gene lost 4 bases and the J gene lost 5 bases, with 12 bases spanning the gap. The germline CDR1 and CDR2 sequences are SGHRS and YFSETQ. This CDR3 comprises 14 residues.

The V call is TRBV4-1, the J call TRBJ2-3, with D perhaps being TRBD1 or TRBD2 (5 bases each). V was clipped by 6 bases and J by 2 bases, with 12 bases between them. Looked up from germline, CDR1 is MGHRA and CDR2 is YSYEKL. This CDR3 is built from 14 residues. The DNA of the CDR3 is TGCGCCAGCAGGAGGGGCCCGTTCACAGATACGCAGTATTTT. Amino acid sequence: CASRRGPFTDTQYF.

V and J are TRBV5-4 and TRBJ2-7; 7 positions match TRBD1. V lost 4 bases, J lost 2 bases, and 9 bases stayed unmatched. In germline, CDR1 is SGHNT, CDR2 YYREEE (reference sequence). This CDR3 is built from 15 residues. As DNA, the CDR3 is TGTGCCAGCAGCCCTGGACAGGATCGGACCTACGAGCAGTACTTC. Encoded protein: CASSPGQDRTYEQYF.

The V and J genes are TRBV19 and TRBJ2-7, with 9 bases lining up with TRBD1. This CDR3 is 13 amino acids long. Germline lookup yields CDR1 LNHDA and CDR2 SQIVND (reference sequence). The trim removed 5 bases at V and 5 bases at J, leaving 4 bases unmatched. CDR3 DNA: TGTGCCAGTAGTCGCCGGGACAGGGACGAGCAGTACTTC. Translating gives CASSRRDRDEQYF.

The chain combines TRBV2 with TRBJ2-5; the match to TRBD2 covers 9 bases. From germline, CDR1 is SNHLY and CDR2 FYNNEI. The trim removed 3 bases at V and 3 bases at J, leaving 2 bases unmatched. The CDR3 runs to 14 residues. CDR3 sequence (DNA): TGTGCCAGCAGTGAGACTAGCGGCAAAGAGACCCAGTACTTC. It codes for CASSETSGKETQYF. The variable domain in full, with the rest retrieved from reference TRBV2 and TRBJ2-5, is EPEVTQTPSHQVTQMGQEVILRCVPISNHLYFYWYRQILGQKVEFLVSFYNNEISEKSEIFDDQFSVERPDGSNFTLKIRSTKLEDSAMYFCASSETSGKETQYFGPGTRLLVL.

With regard to this clone: Other nucleotide sequences from this sample produce the same CDR3. The genes are TRBV7-6 and TRBJ2-7, with 7 positions matching TRBD2. The V gene's germline CDR1 is SGHVS and CDR2 FNYEAQ. This CDR3 has 15 amino acids. J was trimmed by 0 bases and V by 0 bases; bases with no gene match: 2. CDR3: CASSLAGGSSYEQYF. The CDR3 region has the DNA TGTGCCAGCAGCTTAGCGGGGGGGAGCTCCTACGAGCAGTACTTC. Together with reference TRBV7-6 and TRBJ2-7, the CDR3 gives the full variable domain: GAGVSQSPRYKVTKRGQDVALRCDPISGHVSLYWYRQALGQGPEFLTYFNYEAQQDKSGLPNDRFSAERPEGSISTLTIQRTEQRDSAMYRCASSLAGGSSYEQYFGPGTRLTVT.

The rearrangement joins TRBV5-4 to TRBJ2-7; 10 bases agree with TRBD1. Trimming cost V 4 bases and J 2 bases; bases outside gene matches: 3. In germline, CDR1 is SGHNT, CDR2 YYREEE (reference sequence). The CDR3 is made up of 14 amino acids. The CDR3 reads CASSKGTGAYEQYF. CDR3 nucleotide sequence: TGTGCCAGCAGCAAGGGGACAGGGGCCTACGAGCAGTACTTC.

CDR3: CASSLGRRDNEQFF. The CDR3 nucleotides are TGCGCCAGCAGCCTCGGGAGGAGGGACAATGAGCAGTTCTTC. The gene calls are TRBV5-1 and TRBJ2-1; 7 nucleotides agree with TRBD2. The CDR3 is 14 amino acids. Germline V gene data show CDR1 as SGHRS and CDR2 as YFSETQ. J was trimmed by 5 bases and V by 4 bases; bases with no gene match: 6.

This chain joins TRBV19 and TRBJ2-7; D perhaps matches TRBD2 (5 bases). This CDR3 comprises 14 residues. CDR1 is LNHDA, CDR2 SQIVND, per germline (reference sequence). Trimming cost V 5 bases and J 4 bases, with 15 bases left between them. The CDR3 region has the DNA TGTGCCAGTAGTCCCACTAGGGTTTTGTACGAGCAGTACTTC. Translated: CASSPTRVLYEQYF.

The chain carries TRBV19 and TRBJ2-1; 12 bases fit TRBD2. This CDR3 region has 16 residues. Looked up from germline, CDR1 is LNHDA and CDR2 is SQIVND (reference sequence). V was clipped by 1 base and J by 8 bases; unmatched bases: 6. The CDR3 loop reads CASSIGLAGVRDEQFF. The CDR3 DNA is TGTGCCAGTAGTATAGGACTAGCGGGAGTTCGTGATGAGCAGTTCTTC.

The rearrangement uses TRBV18 and TRBJ1-2, with 7 bases fitting TRBD1. This CDR3 spans 12 amino acids. The J segment lost 8 bases and the V segment lost 5 bases, leaving 5 bases of the junction unmatched. CDR1 and CDR2 from the germline V gene are KGHSH and LQKENI. CDR3 amino acids: CASSSGQDGYTF. CDR3 bases: TGTGCCAGCTCATCTGGACAGGACGGCTACACCTTC.

This sequence joins TRBV4-1 and TRBJ1-5; D not certain. Germline lookup yields CDR1 MGHRA and CDR2 YSYEKL. V was trimmed by 0 bases and J by 7 bases, leaving 13 bases between them. This CDR3 has 15 residues. The CDR3 DNA reads as TGCGCCAGCAGCCAAGATCCCACAGTCGGCCAGCCCCAGCATTTT. Protein: CASSQDPTVGQPQHF.